One and the same sample provided the 16 T cell receptor beta chains below, sequenced in a study of OX40 agonist ivuxolimab in advanced cancers. The table came from immunoSEQ multiplex PCR; TCRdb's copy has only in-frame clones and leaves some out. The repertoire holds some 30,000 clones, roughly 90% seen once, with roughly a third in the top ten. Source: CD4+ or CD8+ T cells sorted from blood, taken in a trial of the OX40 agonist ivuxolimab. These receptors were taken from an adult with an advanced solid tumor such as melanoma, head and neck, liver or kidney cancer.

DNA of the CDR3: TGTGCCAGCAGTTCGGGACTAGCGGCGCTCTCCTACGAGCAGTACTTC. Residues: CASSSGLAALSYEQYF. This rearrangement joins TRBV27 to TRBJ2-7; 11 nucleotides match TRBD2. The CDR3 loop spans 16 amino acids. The V gene end was trimmed by 4 bases and the J gene end by 0 bases; junction bases not matched to a gene: 5. CDR1 MNHEY and CDR2 SMNVEV come from the germline V gene (reference sequence).

The chain couples TRBV9 to TRBJ1-1; perhaps TRBD1 as D (6 bases). This CDR3 region has 14 residues. Germline values: CDR1 SGDLS, CDR2 YYNGEE. V was trimmed by 4 bases and J by 1 base, leaving 11 bases between them. The CDR3 sequence: CASSRGPPNTEAFF. DNA of the CDR3: TGTGCCAGCAGCCGGGGGCCCCCGAACACTGAAGCTTTCTTT.

This sequence joins TRBV7-9 and TRBJ1-2, with D uncertain. This CDR3 is built from 13 residues. The V and J ends lost 7 bases and 6 bases respectively, with 15 bases between them. Germline CDR1 is SEHNR and CDR2 is FQNEAQ (reference sequence). In DNA, the CDR3 is TGTGCCAGCACCCTGGACTGGGAGGATGGCTACACCTTC. Protein product: CASTLDWEDGYTF. The entire variable domain, with the rest obtained from reference TRBV7-9 and TRBJ1-2, is as follows: DTGVSQNPRHKITKRGQNVTFRCDPISEHNRLYWYRQTLGQGPEFLTYFQNEAQLEKSRLLSDRFSAERPKGSFSTLEIQRTEQGDSAMYLCASTLDWEDGYTFGSGTRLTVV.

The rearrangement uses TRBV5-6 and TRBJ2-2; TRBD1 might be the D (6 bases). This CDR3 contains 18 residues. V lost 4 bases to trimming and J lost 1 base, with 20 bases between them. The germline V gene encodes CDR1 SGHDT and CDR2 YYEEEE. CDR3 DNA sequence: TGTGCCAGCAGCGCGGCGTTGTCAGGGGCAGTGAACACCGGGGAGCTGTTTTTT. As protein: CASSAALSGAVNTGELFF.

This clone appeared a single time. The chain combines TRBV2 with TRBJ2-7, with 7 positions matching TRBD2. V dropped 7 bases and J dropped 0; count of bases not matched to a gene: 3. CDR1 is SNHLY, CDR2 FYNNEI, per germline. This CDR3 region has 13 residues. DNA for the CDR3: TGTGCCAGCACCGGGACTACCTCCTACGAGCAGTACTTC. This translates into CASTGTTSYEQYF.

The chain employs TRBV7-3 and TRBJ2-1; the D is unclear. This CDR3 is built from 14 residues. V lost 6 bases to trimming and J lost 8 bases, with 17 bases between them. Per the germline V gene, CDR1 is SGHTA and CDR2 is FQGTGA. The CDR3 nucleotides read TGTGCCAGCAGTATGATGGGGTCGACCGATGAGCAGTTCTTC. Translating it yields CASSMMGSTDEQFF.

This clone has a single count. This chain uses TRBV13 with TRBJ1-2; D perhaps matches TRBD1 (6 bases). The CDR3 is made up of 13 amino acids. V lost 5 bases, J lost 8 bases, and 15 bases lay in between. Germline V lookup: CDR1 PRHDT, CDR2 FYEKMQ (reference sequence). In DNA form, the CDR3 reads TGTGCCAGCAGCCAGGGGTCAGGGGAGGGCTACACCTTC. Amino acid sequence: CASSQGSGEGYTF.

The chain couples TRBV6-5 to TRBJ2-2, with D possibly being TRBD1 or TRBD2 (5 bases each). CDR3 length: 12 residues. Germline CDR1 MNHEY, CDR2 SVGAGI. Trimming stripped 2 bases from V and 7 bases from J, with 5 bases between. CDR3: CASSYGGGELFF. Written as DNA, the CDR3 is TGTGCCAGCAGTTACGGGGGCGGGGAGCTGTTTTTT.

As regards this clone: At one boundary the junction diverges from the germline segment, which might be a read error. The rearrangement joins TRBV7-7 to TRBJ2-2; 10 bases match TRBD2. The germline V gene encodes CDR1 SSHAT and CDR2 FNYEAQ (reference sequence). The CDR3 has 17 residues. For the CDR3, the DNA is TGTGCTAGCAGCCCATCCAGACTAGCGGGTAACACCGGGGAGCTGTTTTTT. As protein: CASSPSRLAGNTGELFF.

J is TRBJ2-1 and V is TRBV9, with 9 positions matching TRBD2. The CDR3 is 17 amino acids. CDR1 is SGDLS, CDR2 YYNGEE, per germline. The junction had 13 bases not matched to a gene; V was cut back by 1 base and J by 8 bases. DNA of the CDR3: TGTGCCAGCAGCGTACCGCAGATAGCGGGAGTCAGCTATGAGCAGTTCTTC. Its protein is CASSVPQIAGVSYEQFF.

The chain carries TRBV6-1 and TRBJ2-7; 7 bases are a match to TRBD2. The CDR3 has 11 amino acids. J gave up 10 bases and V 11 bases, and 11 bases lay outside the gene matches. CDR1 is MNHNS and CDR2 is SASEGT in the germline V gene. CDR3 DNA sequence: TGTGCCGCACCCGGGACTACCGAACAGTACTTC. Amino acids: CAAPGTTEQYF.

J is TRBJ2-7 and V is TRBV7-8; 15 bases align to TRBD2. CDR1 SGHVS and CDR2 FQNEAQ come from the germline V gene. The CDR3 runs 17 residues. V lost 3 bases, J lost 2 bases, and 5 bases stayed unmatched. CDR3 sequence: CASSFGLAGGPTYEQYF. As DNA, the CDR3 is TGTGCCAGCAGCTTCGGACTAGCGGGAGGGCCTACCTACGAGCAGTACTTC.

The chain is built from TRBV4-3 and TRBJ1-5; D uncertain. The CDR3 contains 15 residues. Germline V gene sequence: CDR1 LGHNA, CDR2 YSLEER. Trimming pared 2 bases from V and 0 bases from J, leaving 8 bases between. This CDR3 is CASSQRVLSNQPQHF. CDR3 nucleotides: TGCGCCAGCAGCCAAAGGGTCCTTAGCAATCAGCCCCAGCATTTT.

This chain uses TRBV7-2 with TRBJ2-1; tentative D call: TRBD2 (5 bases). CDR1 is SGHTA and CDR2 is FQGNSA in the germline V gene. With 5 bases removed from V and 0 bases from J, the gap between germline ends came to 11 bases. The CDR3 totals 15 residues. The CDR3 sequence is CASSLGVSSYNEQFF. The CDR3 region has the DNA TGTGCCAGCAGCCTCGGGGTCAGCTCCTACAATGAGCAGTTCTTC.

DNA for the CDR3: TGCGCCAGCAGCCCAGATATGGGGGGAAACGACTATGGCTACACCTTC. Residues: CASSPDMGGNDYGYTF. This rearrangement joins TRBV4-1 to TRBJ1-2; perhaps TRBD1 as D (5 bases). The CDR3 has 16 amino acids. The germline V and J ends were trimmed by 4 bases and 3 bases, with 18 bases remaining between them. In germline, CDR1 is MGHRA, CDR2 YSYEKL.

This chain joins TRBV27 and TRBJ2-1, with a tentative D call TRBD2 (6 bases). The germline gives CDR1 MNHEY, CDR2 SMNVEV (reference sequence). V dropped 5 bases and J dropped 7 bases, with 15 bases sitting between them. The CDR3 runs 14 residues. The CDR3 loop is CASSIQVRGNEQFF. For the CDR3, the DNA is TGTGCCAGCAGTATACAGGTTCGGGGGAATGAGCAGTTCTTC.